Shown below are 23 T cell receptor beta chains from a single sample sequenced in a study of blood T cell repertoires in COVID-19. Here immunoSEQ multiplex PCR was the method, and the copy in TCRdb shows in-frame clones only, minus some. The profile shows 350,000 to 450,000 clones, approximately 89% of them singletons. Sequencing was done on a sample of PBMCs or T cells enriched from blood (not recorded which). These receptors originate from a woman in her twenties or thirties who had recovered from COVID-19.

The V gene is TRBV7-2, the J gene TRBJ1-1, with a weak D call TRBD1 (6 bases). The germline V gene has CDR1 SGHTA and CDR2 FQGNSA. Trimming took off 5 bases at V and 2 bases at J, with 15 bases between the two ends. There are 15 residues in the CDR3. This CDR3 reads CASSRLGAANTEAFF. The CDR3 DNA is TGTGCCAGCAGCCGCTTGGGGGCGGCAAACACTGAAGCTTTCTTT.

This chain joins TRBV19 and TRBJ2-7, with 10 positions matching TRBD1. The CDR3 totals 14 residues. The germline V gene has CDR1 LNHDA and CDR2 SQIVND (reference sequence). V trimming: 7 bases; J trimming: 4 bases; junction bases outside the gene matches: 7. The CDR3 loop is CASNTDRGCYEQYF. The CDR3 DNA reads TGTGCCAGTAACACGGACAGGGGGTGTTACGAGCAGTACTTC.

CDR3 coding DNA: TGTGCCAGCAGGCCAGGGATACTGAGCTATGGCTACACCTTC. Translating it yields CASRPGILSYGYTF. The chain employs TRBV4-2 and TRBJ1-2; the D gene is possibly TRBD1 (5 bases). The ends were cut back, 6 bases at V and 4 bases at J, with 15 bases in the middle. The CDR3 has 14 amino acids. Per the germline V gene, CDR1 is LGHNA and CDR2 is YNFKEQ.

The table lists this clone with a count of one. V gene TRBV12-3 or TRBV12-4 combines with J gene TRBJ1-5; TRBD1 might be the D (5 bases). This CDR3 is 13 amino acids long. Trimming pared 4 bases from V and 4 bases from J, leaving 8 bases between. Here the CDR3 DNA reads TGTGCCAGCAGTTGGGGCCCAAATCAGCCCCAGCATTTT. Translating it yields CASSWGPNQPQHF.

The V and J genes are TRBV4-1 and TRBJ2-7; 8 bases map to TRBD1. The V gene end was trimmed by 3 bases and the J gene end by 2 bases; junction bases not matched to a gene: 3. Germline V gene sequence: CDR1 MGHRA, CDR2 YSYEKL. The CDR3 length is 14 residues. The chain's CDR3 is CASSHWTGTYEQYF. DNA of the CDR3: TGCGCCAGCAGCCACTGGACAGGGACCTACGAGCAGTACTTC.

The chain recombines TRBV14 with TRBJ2-1; D gene uncertain. Germline V lookup: CDR1 SGHDN, CDR2 FVKESK. The CDR3 runs to 13 residues. Trimming pared 2 bases from V and 4 bases from J, leaving 6 bases between. This CDR3 is CASSQLSYNEQFF. DNA of the CDR3: TGTGCCAGCAGCCAATTGTCATACAATGAGCAGTTCTTC.

V and J are TRBV29-1 and TRBJ1-2, with D perhaps matching TRBD1 (5 bases). The length of the CDR3 is 15 residues. V shed 5 bases and J shed 4 bases, with 20 bases lying between them. Germline V lookup: CDR1 SQVTM, CDR2 ANQGSEA. CDR3 nucleotides: TGCAGCGTTAAAAGGCCAGGGTGGGGTTCCTATGGCTACACCTTC. Its protein product is CSVKRPGWGSYGYTF.

The chain uses TRBV5-4 and TRBJ2-7; perhaps TRBD1 as D (6 bases). This CDR3 comprises 16 residues. CDR1 is SGHNT, CDR2 YYREEE, per germline (reference sequence). Trimming removed 0 bases at V and 6 bases at J, with 19 bases between. This chain's CDR3 is CASSLAVGATNGEQYF. Written as DNA, the CDR3 is TGTGCCAGCAGCTTGGCCGTGGGGGCGACCAACGGCGAGCAGTACTTC.

The chain combines TRBV6-5 with TRBJ1-1; perhaps TRBD1 as D (5 bases). The germline V and J ends were trimmed by 6 bases and 0 bases, with 8 bases remaining between them. The CDR3 has 13 amino acids. Germline V gene lookup returns CDR1 MNHEY and CDR2 SVGAGI. CDR3 sequence: CASRDTMNTEAFF. As DNA, the CDR3 is TGTGCCAGCAGGGACACAATGAACACTGAAGCTTTCTTT.

V gene TRBV5-1 combines with J gene TRBJ2-1, with 14 bases identical to TRBD2. Germline-derived CDR1 and CDR2 are SGHRS and YFSETQ. J gave up 4 bases and V 4 bases, and 4 bases lay outside the gene matches. This CDR3 comprises 16 residues. CDR3 DNA sequence: TGCGCCAGCAGCGGGACTAGCGGGGGTATGTACAATGAGCAGTTCTTC. This sequence encodes CASSGTSGGMYNEQFF.

A few counts support this clone. The rearrangement links TRBV14 to TRBJ1-1; D may be TRBD1 (5 bases). This CDR3 region has 13 residues. The germline V and J ends were trimmed by 4 bases and 4 bases, with 10 bases remaining between them. Germline CDR1 and CDR2: SGHDN and FVKESK. Here the CDR3 DNA reads TGTGCCAGCAGCCTCGGGGGAATCACTGAAGCTTTCTTT. Translated: CASSLGGITEAFF.

The chain couples TRBV7-9 to TRBJ1-3; no reliable D call. Per germline, CDR1 SEHNR and CDR2 FQNEAQ (reference sequence). This CDR3 region has 14 residues. Trimming took off 7 bases at V and 0 bases at J, with 10 bases between the two ends. Written as DNA, the CDR3 is TGTGCCAGCACCCAACTCGACTCTGGAAACACCATATATTTT. This codes for CASTQLDSGNTIYF.

The chain links TRBV28 to TRBJ2-7, with 11 bases that match TRBD2. V was clipped by 5 bases and J by 6 bases; unmatched bases: 12. The CDR3 covers 16 residues. Germline CDR1 is MDHEN and CDR2 is SYDVKM. The CDR3 nucleotides read TGTGCCAGCAGTCTCCTTAGCGGGGGGGCGAAAGGCGAGCAGTACTTC. Residues: CASSLLSGGAKGEQYF.

The V gene is TRBV13, the J gene TRBJ2-5; tentative D call: TRBD2 (6 bases). The germline V and J ends were trimmed by 4 bases and 5 bases, with 14 bases remaining between them. From germline, CDR1 is PRHDT and CDR2 FYEKMQ (reference sequence). The CDR3 loop spans 14 amino acids. CDR3: CASSYRGVWETQYF. CDR3 nucleotide sequence: TGTGCCAGCAGCTACCGCGGGGTTTGGGAGACCCAGTACTTC.

V usage is TRBV28 and J usage is TRBJ1-1; 9 bases align to TRBD1. Germline lookup yields CDR1 MDHEN and CDR2 SYDVKM. J was trimmed by 1 base and V by 7 bases; bases with no gene match: 10. The CDR3 contains 16 residues. This chain's CDR3 is CASIPAAGQGNTEAFF. CDR3 sequence (DNA): TGTGCCAGCATCCCTGCAGCGGGACAGGGGAACACTGAAGCTTTCTTT.

V is TRBV7-3 and J is TRBJ2-1; D uncertain. Between the trimmed V and J ends, which lost 3 bases and 0 bases, there was a span of 9 bases. This CDR3 is built from 15 residues. Germline V gives CDR1 SGHTA, CDR2 FQGTGA. The CDR3: CASSFIESSYNEQFF. As DNA, the CDR3 is TGTGCCAGCAGCTTTATCGAGAGCTCCTACAATGAGCAGTTCTTC.

The chain recombines TRBV10-2 with TRBJ1-3; TRBD1 might be the D (6 bases). Germline V gene lookup returns CDR1 WSHSY and CDR2 SAAADI. The V and J ends lost 8 bases and 2 bases respectively, with 16 bases between them. The CDR3 runs to 15 residues. The CDR3 loop reads CASSQGWGPGNTIYF. CDR3 coding DNA: TGCGCCAGCTCTCAAGGTTGGGGGCCTGGAAACACCATATATTTT.

The gene calls are TRBV6-5 and TRBJ1-5; 7 bases match TRBD1. The V segment lost 4 bases and the J segment 5 bases; nucleotides outside the gene matches: 8. Germline CDR1 reads MNHEY; CDR2 reads SVGAGI. The CDR3 spans 15 residues. CDR3 sequence (DNA): TGTGCCAGCAGTTCCCGACAGGGTACGTATCAGCCCCAGCATTTT. This codes for CASSSRQGTYQPQHF.

The V and J genes are TRBV6-5 and TRBJ2-7, with TRBD2 as a possible D gene (5 bases). This CDR3 has 15 residues. Germline-derived CDR1 and CDR2 are MNHEY and SVGAGI. V gave up 2 bases and J gave up 4 bases, with 15 bases separating them. CDR3 loop: CASSYQLAIGYEQYF. The DNA of the CDR3 is TGTGCCAGCAGTTACCAGCTAGCTATTGGGTACGAGCAGTACTTC.

The chain couples TRBV6-5 to TRBJ1-2; D is undetermined. The germline V gene has CDR1 MNHEY and CDR2 SVGAGI. This CDR3 comprises 13 residues. V dropped 7 bases and J dropped 0 bases, with 9 bases sitting between them. In nucleotides, the CDR3 is TGTGCCAGCACCACCGGGACTAACTATGGCTACACCTTC. Encoded protein: CASTTGTNYGYTF.

This clone was recorded only once. The V call is TRBV4-3, the J call TRBJ1-2; 10 bases map to TRBD1. Germline loops: CDR1 LGHNA, CDR2 YSLEER. With V trimmed by 4 bases and J by 1 base, 3 bases remained unmatched. The CDR3 contains 15 residues. The CDR3: CASSRDRGFNYGYTF. CDR3 DNA sequence: TGCGCCAGCAGCCGGGACAGGGGTTTTAACTATGGCTACACCTTC.

In nucleotides, the CDR3 is TGTGCCAGCAGCGACCTGGGGGCCATCTCTGGAAACACCATATATTTT. Its protein is CASSDLGAISGNTIYF. The chain couples TRBV7-2 to TRBJ1-3; D possibly corresponds to TRBD1 (6 bases). CDR1 and CDR2 from the germline V gene are SGHTA and FQGNSA. The germline V and J ends were trimmed by 5 bases and 0 bases, with 14 bases remaining between them. CDR3 length: 16 residues.

The chain combines TRBV29-1 with TRBJ1-6; TRBD1 matches at 7 bases. The trim removed 6 bases at V and 9 bases at J, leaving 8 bases unmatched. This CDR3 region has 13 residues. Germline-derived CDR1 and CDR2 are SQVTM and ANQGSEA. The CDR3 region is CSVQQGLGSPLHF. CDR3 in DNA: TGCAGCGTCCAACAGGGGTTGGGTTCACCCCTCCACTTT.